These 8 T cell receptor beta chains originate from one sample sequenced in a study of response to subunit inactivated influenza vaccine. Each CDR3 protein gets one entry after TCRdb re-called the RT-PCR reads with MiXCR. Seen here are 500,000 to 600,000 distinct CDR3 sequences, 10% to 15% observed once, and the top ten hold over 10%. Source: PBMCs from blood, taken about 6 weeks after vaccination. All receptors come from a man between 50 and 59 years old who received an inactivated influenza vaccine.

This clonotype was recorded a few times. V and J are TRBV5-1 and TRBJ2-3; a possible D gene is TRBD2 (6 bases). CDR3 size: 16 residues. Germline V gives CDR1 SGHRS, CDR2 YFSETQ. V lost 0 bases, J lost 0 bases, and 11 bases lay in between. DNA for the CDR3: TGCGCCAGCAGCTTGGCCCGGCGGGGAAGCACAGATACGCAGTATTTT. The encoded protein is CASSLARRGSTDTQYF. The complete variable domain, with remaining parts taken from reference TRBV5-1 and TRBJ2-3, reads KAGVTQTPRYLIKTRGQQVTLSCSPISGHRSVSWYQQTPGQGLQFLFEYFSETQRNKGNFPGRFSGRQFSNSRSEMNVSTLELGDSALYLCASSLARRGSTDTQYFGPGTRLTVL.

The gene calls are TRBV20-1 and TRBJ2-2, with 13 bases matching TRBD2. Germline CDR1 and CDR2: DFQATT and SNEGSKA (reference sequence). CDR3 length: 18 amino acids. V shed 0 bases and J 6 bases; nucleotides not matched to a gene: 10. CDR3 sequence reads: CSARDPDQGLAGSGELFF. DNA for the CDR3: TGCAGTGCTAGAGACCCAGACCAGGGACTAGCGGGATCCGGGGAGCTGTTTTTT.

This clonotype was seen a few times. The CDR3 bases are TGCGCCAGCAGCCCCTTAGACAGCGCGAACACCGGGGAGCTGTTTTTT. It codes for CASSPLDSANTGELFF. The chain links TRBV5-1 to TRBJ2-2; TRBD1 might be the D (5 bases). V was shortened by 4 bases and J by 0 bases, with 13 bases between the two germline ends. There are 16 residues in the CDR3. Looked up from germline, CDR1 is SGHRS and CDR2 is YFSETQ.

This clonotype was picked up many times. The chain combines TRBV10-3 with TRBJ1-2, with D maybe TRBD1 (6 bases). The CDR3 has 13 residues. The germline V and J ends were trimmed by 0 bases and 8 bases, with 10 bases remaining between them. Looked up from germline, CDR1 is ENHRY and CDR2 is SYGVKD. The CDR3, as DNA: TGTGCCATCAGTGAGTCTACAGGGCTAGGCTACACCTTC. Amino acids: CAISESTGLGYTF.

Many counts were recorded for this clonotype. The chain combines TRBV10-2 with TRBJ2-3, with 9 positions matching TRBD2. With V trimmed by 4 bases and J by 2 bases, 7 bases remained unmatched. Germline V gene data show CDR1 as WSHSY and CDR2 as SAAADI. The CDR3 is made up of 16 amino acids. CDR3 amino acids: CASSAYSGGPTDTQYF. In nucleotides, the CDR3 is TGCGCCAGCAGTGCTTATAGCGGGGGCCCCACAGATACGCAGTATTTT.

This rearrangement joins TRBV12-3 or TRBV12-4 to TRBJ2-5; 9 positions match TRBD1. V was clipped by 0 bases and J by 5 bases; unmatched bases: 7. The CDR3 extends over 16 amino acids. The CDR3 region is CASSLAGTGLTETQYF. The CDR3 DNA sequence: TGTGCCAGCAGTTTAGCCGGGACAGGGTTGACGGAGACCCAGTACTTC.

In this sample, this clonotype turned up a few times. The chain is built from TRBV5-1 and TRBJ2-1; 7 positions match TRBD2. The V and J ends lost 0 bases and 6 bases, in that order; junction bases with no gene match: 6. The CDR3 covers 15 residues. Germline CDR1 and CDR2: SGHRS and YFSETQ. The CDR3 protein is CASSLVSSGANEQFF. The CDR3 bases are TGCGCCAGCAGCTTGGTATCGAGCGGGGCCAATGAGCAGTTCTTC.

The rearrangement joins TRBV29-1 to TRBJ2-5, with D possibly TRBD2 on 7 matching bases. V was clipped by 6 bases and J by 4 bases, with 18 bases between them. CDR1 and CDR2 from the germline V gene are SQVTM and ANQGSEA. CDR3 length: 14 amino acids. CDR3 coding DNA: TGCAGCGTATCCTTTGGACTAGGGGGAGAGACCCAGTACTTC. It codes for CSVSFGLGGETQYF.